This T cell receptor (beta chain) was observed in a study of cytomegalovirus exposure and HLA in healthy donors. The study ran its PCR with 60 Vbeta and 13 Jbeta primers. Sequenced by immunoSEQ multiplex PCR; TCRdb stores in-frame clones only, minus some. The sample yields 100,000 to 150,000 clones, roughly 82% seen once. The TCR comes from a man between 18 and 35 years old in good health and CMV-seropositive. The sequencing input was PBMCs.

CDR3 loop: CAWTQRETQYF. CDR3 in DNA: TGTGCCTGGACCCAGCGCGAGACCCAGTACTTC. The rearrangement joins TRBV30 to TRBJ2-5; D unresolved. V lost 4 bases to trimming and J lost 5 bases, with 8 bases between them. The CDR3 contains 11 residues. Germline V gene sequence: CDR1 GTSNPN, CDR2 SVGIG (reference sequence).